The 5 T cell receptor beta chains in this list originate from one sample, sequenced in a study of blood T cells in healthy people across ages. PCR was performed a second time for roughly 7 to 11 cycles using a sample-barcoded 5' primer and a J-beta primer mix. TCRdb reprocessed the 5' RACE reads with MiXCR, giving one entry per CDR3 protein. Among about 720,000 distinct CDR3 sequences listed, roughly 25% were seen once. These data were also filed under a second study, of T cells of mothers and their children.

The material sequenced was blood. The receptors come from a boy aged 5-17 years in good health.

The rearrangement uses TRBV19 and TRBJ2-6; D might be TRBD2 (5 bases). Germline values: CDR1 LNHDA, CDR2 SQIVND (reference sequence). This CDR3 comprises 18 residues. V was trimmed by 3 bases and J by 3 bases, leaving 18 bases between them. The CDR3 nucleotides are TGTGCCAGTAGTATTGTTGAAGTGGGTGGAGGTGGGGCCAACGTCCTGACTTTC. Translation gives CASSIVEVGGGGANVLTF. The variable domain in full, with the rest retrieved from reference TRBV19 and TRBJ2-6, is DGGITQSPKYLFRKEGQNVTLSCEQNLNHDAMYWYRQDPGQGLRLIYYSQIVNDFQKGDIAEGYSVSREKKESFPLTVTSAQKNPTAFYLCASSIVEVGGGGANVLTFGAGSRLTVL.

The chain links TRBV19 to TRBJ2-1; tentative D call: TRBD1 (5 bases). CDR1 LNHDA and CDR2 SQIVND come from the germline V gene (reference sequence). The CDR3 runs 14 residues. V lost 8 bases and J lost 3, with 14 bases in between. CDR3 residues: CASGAVGLYNEQFF. CDR3 bases: TGTGCCAGTGGGGCCGTGGGGCTCTACAATGAGCAGTTCTTC.

The rearrangement joins TRBV6-2 or TRBV6-3 to TRBJ2-1; D possibly corresponds to TRBD1 (6 bases). V was pared by 0 bases and J by 8 bases, with 11 bases between. The CDR3 loop spans 14 amino acids. CDR1 MNHEY and CDR2 SVGEGT come from the germline V gene. The CDR3 protein is CASSYSSRGYEQFF. CDR3 sequence (DNA): TGTGCCAGCAGTTACTCAAGCAGGGGCTATGAGCAGTTCTTC.

This clonotype was counted ten times or more. The chain is built from TRBV5-1 and TRBJ1-1, with D possibly TRBD1 on 5 matching bases. The V gene lost 0 bases and the J gene lost 5 bases, with 5 bases spanning the gap. The CDR3 totals 12 residues. Looked up from germline, CDR1 is SGHRS and CDR2 is YFSETQ. The CDR3 loop reads CASSLEGTEAFF. CDR3 nucleotide sequence: TGCGCCAGCAGCTTGGAGGGGACTGAAGCTTTCTTT.

This clonotype was seen a handful of times. This chain connects TRBV9 to TRBJ2-2; D remains unclear. V was pared by 3 bases and J by 2 bases, with 5 bases between. The germline gives CDR1 SGDLS, CDR2 YYNGEE. The CDR3 runs 13 residues. CDR3: CASSAGNTGELFF. CDR3 DNA: TGTGCCAGCAGCGCCGGAAACACCGGGGAGCTGTTTTTT.